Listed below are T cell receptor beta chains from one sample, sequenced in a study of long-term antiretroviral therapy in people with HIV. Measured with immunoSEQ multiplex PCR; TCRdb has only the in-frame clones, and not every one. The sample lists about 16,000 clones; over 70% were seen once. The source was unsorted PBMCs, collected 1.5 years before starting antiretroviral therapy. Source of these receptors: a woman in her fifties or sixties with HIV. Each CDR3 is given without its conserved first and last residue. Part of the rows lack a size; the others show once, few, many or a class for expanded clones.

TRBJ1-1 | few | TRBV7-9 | ASSPLVAAF
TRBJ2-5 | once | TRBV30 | AWSLQGQGRETQY
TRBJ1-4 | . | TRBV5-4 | ASSLRLGLGNEKLF
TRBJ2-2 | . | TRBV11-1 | ASSFYGELF
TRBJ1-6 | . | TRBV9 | ASSSTGKNSPLH
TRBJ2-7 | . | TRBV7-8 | ASSLVDEQY
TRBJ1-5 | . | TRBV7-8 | ASSLEGTGVVYSNQPQH
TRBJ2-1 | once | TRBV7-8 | ASSLGLPQGNEQF
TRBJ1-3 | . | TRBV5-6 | ASSLRVTSSGNTIY
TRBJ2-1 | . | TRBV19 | ASAWDRGPNNEQF
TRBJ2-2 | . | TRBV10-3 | AISGLGGPRTGGELF
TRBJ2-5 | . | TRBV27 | ASSLIGLTDSSQETQY
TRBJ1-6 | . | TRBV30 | AWSASSTGSLH
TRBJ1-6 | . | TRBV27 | ASSSLPTGGKDSPLH
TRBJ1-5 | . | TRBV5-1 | ASSPGTVNQPQH
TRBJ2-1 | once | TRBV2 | ASRPQGSNEQF
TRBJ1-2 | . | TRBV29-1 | TSGDTNGYT
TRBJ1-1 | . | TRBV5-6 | ASSWTGAAAAF
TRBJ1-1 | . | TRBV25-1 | ASSEVNRLVGAF
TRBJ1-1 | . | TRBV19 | ASSRTLYGGTEAF
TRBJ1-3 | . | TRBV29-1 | SEGSDSGNTIY
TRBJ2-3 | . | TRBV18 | ASSPPSVGTDTQY
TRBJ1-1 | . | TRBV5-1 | ASSRDSVNSEAF
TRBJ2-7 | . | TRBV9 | ASSRRGESYEQY
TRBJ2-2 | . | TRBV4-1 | ASSPYRDFYTGELF
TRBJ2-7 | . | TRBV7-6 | ASPSYRDISSYEQY
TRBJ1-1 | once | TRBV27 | ASSSGGKGNTEAF
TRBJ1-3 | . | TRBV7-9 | ASSPKTGRGNTIY
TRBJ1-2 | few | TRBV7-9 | ASSDTDRVSGYT
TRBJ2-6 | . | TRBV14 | ASSPSSGANVLT
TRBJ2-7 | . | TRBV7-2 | ASSLSSTTGAYEQY
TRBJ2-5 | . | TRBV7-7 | ASSLGSSLQETQY
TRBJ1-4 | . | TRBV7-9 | ASSLGQAANEKLF
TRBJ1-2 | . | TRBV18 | ASSRPKGGDGYT
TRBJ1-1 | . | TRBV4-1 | ASSHLTGANTEAF
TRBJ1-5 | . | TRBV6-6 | ASSPRTADSNQPQH
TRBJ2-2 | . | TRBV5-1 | ASSWDAGGELF
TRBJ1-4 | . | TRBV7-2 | ASSLVSGTGNEKLF
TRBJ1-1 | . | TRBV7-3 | ASSLRGNTEAF
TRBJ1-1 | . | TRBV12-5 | ASGRGPQGNTEAF
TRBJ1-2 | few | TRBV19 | ASSSLDRGRGYT
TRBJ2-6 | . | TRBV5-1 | ASSSTTSGSGANVLT
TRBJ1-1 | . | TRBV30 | AWSRGAFGAF
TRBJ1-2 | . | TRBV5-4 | ASSTRGPTGSGGYT
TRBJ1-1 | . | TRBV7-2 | ASSVQGMNTEAF